Below are 5 T cell receptor beta chains sequenced from a single sample in a study of monozygotic twins with inflammatory bowel disease. Reanalyzing the 5' RACE reads, TCRdb keeps one entry per CDR3 protein, without DNA. In total, the table holds about 160,000 distinct CDR3 sequences. The source material was blood. These receptor sequences come from a human donor with ulcerative colitis or Crohn's disease, or a healthy co-twin of an affected twin (not recorded which).

J is TRBJ2-2 and V is TRBV2; lacking DNA, the TRBD1 call made by TCRdb goes unchecked. Germline V gives CDR1 SNHLY, CDR2 FYNNEI. CDR3 length: 14 amino acids. The CDR3 sequence is CASRTGPNTGELFF.

This sequence joins TRBV24-1 and TRBJ2-3; with no DNA, the TCRdb D assignment of TRBD1 cannot be verified. The germline gives CDR1 KGHDR, CDR2 SFDVKD. The CDR3 covers 13 residues. The CDR3 loop reads CATRTGVSDTQYF.

This CDR3 is CATSLGRSYGYTF. This chain joins TRBV24-1 and TRBJ1-2; TCRdb names TRBD1, which stays unverified in the absence of DNA. This CDR3 contains 13 residues. Per germline, CDR1 KGHDR and CDR2 SFDVKD.

The rearrangement uses TRBV5-1 and TRBJ1-1; TCRdb returns TRBD1, unconfirmable since there is no DNA. Germline V gives CDR1 SGHRS, CDR2 YFSETQ. The CDR3 has 13 residues. The CDR3 loop reads CASSLRGDTEAFF.

The chain has TRBV7-9 and TRBJ2-7; TCRdb returns TRBD1, unconfirmable since there is no DNA. CDR3 size: 13 residues. Germline values: CDR1 SEHNR, CDR2 FQNEAQ (reference sequence). This CDR3 is CASSLVDSYEQYF.